A selection of T cell receptor beta chains follows, all from one sample in a study of siplizumab effects on memory and regulatory T cells. The protocol was immunoSEQ multiplex PCR, while the TCRdb copy is restricted to in-frame clones and leaves out a portion. Of tens of thousands of clones in the sample, about 98% were seen once. Source material: naive CD8+ T cells sorted from blood. The receptors were sampled from a human donor in good health. Each CDR3 is given with its conserved first and last residue. D genes are given only for firm matches. The size entry is marked missing in some rows and otherwise reads once, few, many or a size class.

TRBD2 | TRBJ2-3 | once | TRBV11-3 | TGTGCCAGCAGCCGGACCGGGACTAGCTACACAGATACGCAGTATTTT | CASSRTGTSYTDTQYF
. | TRBJ2-2 | . | TRBV28 | TGTGCCAGCAGTTTAACTAGTCGGGGCACCGGGGAGCTGTTTTTT | CASSLTSRGTGELFF
. | TRBJ2-7 | . | TRBV30 | TGTGCCTGGAGTCCAGGTTTCTACGAGCAGTACTTC | CAWSPGFYEQYF
. | TRBJ2-2 | . | TRBV7-7 | TGTGCTAGCAGTCCCGGGACAACGAACACCGGGGAGCTGTTTTTT | CASSPGTTNTGELFF
TRBD2 | TRBJ2-7 | . | TRBV28 | TGTGCCAGCAGCCTGATCCGGGCGGGAGGGTACCCCGAGCAGTACTTC | CASSLIRAGGYPEQYF
. | TRBJ2-7 | . | TRBV6-6 | TGTGCCAGCAGTTACGGAGGGTCCAGCTCCTACGAGCAGTACTTC | CASSYGGSSSYEQYF
. | TRBJ2-5 | . | TRBV15 | TGTGCCACCAGCAGAGATTCGACTGCACGAGAGACCCAGTACTTC | CATSRDSTARETQYF
. | TRBJ1-1 | . | TRBV6-1 | TGTGCCAGCAGTGAAGGGTTCTCAAACACTGAAGCTTTCTTT | CASSEGFSNTEAFF
TRBD1 | TRBJ2-7 | . | TRBV27 | TGTGCCACCCGACAGGGGATTCTTTACGAGCAGTACTTC | CATRQGILYEQYF
TRBD2 | TRBJ2-3 | . | TRBV29-1 | TGCAGCGTTAACCCGACTAGCGGAGGGCTCACAGATACGCAGTATTTT | CSVNPTSGGLTDTQYF
. | TRBJ1-5 | . | TRBV10-2 | TGCGCCAGCACCCTAGAGCAGGGAAGGGATCAGCCCCAGCATTTT | CASTLEQGRDQPQHF
TRBD1 | TRBJ2-7 | . | TRBV25-1 | TGTGCCAGCAGTGTTACCCGACAGGGGAACGAGCAGTACTTC | CASSVTRQGNEQYF
. | TRBJ2-4 | . | TRBV11-2 | TGTGCCAGCAGCCCGGTGGCCAAAAACATTCAGTACTTC | CASSPVAKNIQYF
. | TRBJ2-7 | . | TRBV9 | TGTGCCAGCAGCATTTCGGGACAAGGGAGCTCCTACGAGCAGTACTTC | CASSISGQGSSYEQYF
. | TRBJ2-7 | once | TRBV9 | TGTGCCAGCAGCTCAAAGACTAGTCTCTACGAGCAGTACTTC | CASSSKTSLYEQYF
. | TRBJ2-7 | . | TRBV6-1 | TGTGCCAGCAGTGCCGCTTTTTTATCCTACGAGCAGTACTTC | CASSAAFLSYEQYF
. | TRBJ2-5 | . | TRBV6-6 | TGTGCCAGCAGCCCTGTGGCCATTCAAGAGACCCAGTACTTC | CASSPVAIQETQYF
TRBD2 | TRBJ2-7 | . | TRBV13 | TGTGCCAGCAGCTTAAATCTAGCGGGAGGGCTCGAGCAGTACTTC | CASSLNLAGGLEQYF
. | TRBJ1-1 | . | TRBV7-9 | TGTGCCAGCTCACTGGGTAGGAACACTGAAGCTTTCTTT | CASSLGRNTEAFF
TRBD1 | TRBJ1-1 | . | TRBV10-3 | TGTGCCATCAGTGAGTCCCGGGACAGGGAGAACACTGAAGCTTTCTTT | CAISESRDRENTEAFF
. | TRBJ1-2 | . | TRBV7-2 | TGTGCCAGCAGCTTAGAGCCCCAAGCGAGCTATGGCTACACCTTC | CASSLEPQASYGYTF
. | TRBJ2-3 | . | TRBV25-1 | TGTGCCAGCAGTGTACTGGGGGGCACAGATACGCAGTATTTT | CASSVLGGTDTQYF
TRBD2 | TRBJ2-7 | . | TRBV5-1 | TGCGCCAGCAGCGGGGACTACAACCGCTACGAGCAGTACTTC | CASSGDYNRYEQYF
. | TRBJ1-5 | . | TRBV7-2 | TGTGCCAGCAGCTTGGACGGCTCGACGCCCCAGCATTTT | CASSLDGSTPQHF
. | TRBJ2-5 | . | TRBV14 | TGTGCCAGCAGCCAAGGCACTAGGTGGGAGACCCAGTACTTC | CASSQGTRWETQYF
. | TRBJ2-1 | . | TRBV30 | TGTGCCTGGTGGACAGCCTACAATGAGCAGTTCTTC | CAWWTAYNEQFF
. | TRBJ1-3 | . | TRBV7-6 | TGTGCCAGCAGCTCAGGGTTGCAAAACACCATATATTTT | CASSSGLQNTIYF
. | TRBJ2-1 | . | TRBV29-1 | TGCAGCGTTGTGTTGACATCATACAATGAGCAGTTCTTC | CSVVLTSYNEQFF